This T cell receptor (beta chain) was documented in a study of cytomegalovirus exposure and HLA in healthy donors. The CDR3 is 13 residues long. Germline V gene lookup returns CDR1 SGHRS and CDR2 YFSETQ. Trimming took 0 bases from V and 7 from J, leaving 8 bases between them. Vbeta (60) and Jbeta (13) primers were used in the PCR. The table came from immunoSEQ multiplex PCR; TCRdb's copy has only in-frame clones and leaves some out. This table holds 130,000 to 150,000 clones, approximately 79% found once. This sequence originates from a man younger than 35 in good health and CMV-seropositive. The sample taken for sequencing was PBMCs. The chain employs TRBV5-1 and TRBJ2-1; D possibly corresponds to TRBD1 (5 bases). In nucleotides, the CDR3 is TGCGCCAGCAGCTTGGACCCAGGGAATGAGCAGTTCTTC. Residues: CASSLDPGNEQFF.